Listed here are 21 T cell receptor beta chains from one sample, sequenced in a study of blood T cell repertoires in COVID-19. Profiled with immunoSEQ multiplex PCR; TCRdb holds only in-frame clones, not every one. In the table there are approximately 210,000 clones, around 89% of which are singletons. Sequencing input: peripheral blood. These receptors were obtained from a middle-aged woman with acute or convalescent COVID-19.

The J gene is TRBJ2-2, the V gene TRBV4-1; no clear D gene. Trimming stripped 1 base from V and 0 bases from J, with 9 bases between. From germline, CDR1 is MGHRA and CDR2 YSYEKL. CDR3 size: 16 residues. The CDR3 region is CASSQVDIPNTGELFF. The DNA for the CDR3 is TGCGCCAGCAGCCAAGTCGACATTCCGAACACCGGGGAGCTGTTTTTT.

This clone was recorded once. The rearrangement uses TRBV2 and TRBJ2-5; D unclear. Looked up from germline, CDR1 is SNHLY and CDR2 is FYNNEI. The CDR3 covers 12 residues. V dropped 2 bases and J dropped 2 bases, with 3 bases sitting between them. The CDR3 protein is CASSEIQETQYF. In DNA form, the CDR3 reads TGTGCCAGCAGTGAAATACAAGAGACCCAGTACTTC.

The chain recombines TRBV7-7 with TRBJ2-5; TRBD2 matches at 10 bases. The CDR3 consists of 15 residues. Germline V gives CDR1 SSHAT, CDR2 FNYEAQ (reference sequence). V was clipped by 5 bases and J by 4 bases; unmatched bases: 7. The CDR3 sequence: CASSPGLAVPETQYF. CDR3 in DNA: TGTGCCAGCAGCCCAGGACTAGCGGTTCCAGAGACCCAGTACTTC.

This chain joins TRBV5-1 and TRBJ2-3; possible D gene TRBD2, 6 bases. Trimming cost V 2 bases and J 3 bases, with 13 bases left between them. CDR3 length equals 15 residues. Germline loops: CDR1 SGHRS, CDR2 YFSETQ. The DNA of the CDR3 is TGCGCCAGCAGCTTCGCGGGGAGGAGTACAGATACGCAGTATTTT. Translating it yields CASSFAGRSTDTQYF. Looking up the rest from reference TRBV5-1 and TRBJ2-3 gives the full variable domain: KAGVTQTPRYLIKTRGQQVTLSCSPISGHRSVSWYQQTPGQGLQFLFEYFSETQRNKGNFPGRFSGRQFSNSRSEMNVSTLELGDSALYLCASSFAGRSTDTQYFGPGTRLTVL.

This sequence joins TRBV9 and TRBJ1-5, with D possibly TRBD1 on 6 matching bases. The CDR3 is 15 amino acids. The V gene's germline CDR1 is SGDLS and CDR2 YYNGEE. Trimming left V 0 bases short and J 4 bases short, with 11 bases between. CDR3 amino acids: CASSVEGGRNQPQHF. The CDR3, as DNA: TGTGCCAGCAGCGTAGAAGGGGGACGGAATCAGCCCCAGCATTTT.

The V call is TRBV25-1, the J call TRBJ1-1; a possible D gene is TRBD1 (5 bases). Per the germline V gene, CDR1 is MGHDK and CDR2 is SYGVNS. The V end lost 1 base, the J end lost 7 bases, and 13 bases lay between the germline ends. CDR3 length: 14 residues. CDR3 in amino acids: CASSEFLRGGEAFF. In nucleotides, the CDR3 is TGTGCCAGCAGTGAATTTCTCCGGGGGGGTGAAGCTTTCTTT. Full variable domain (missing parts from reference TRBV25-1 and TRBJ1-1): EADIYQTPRYLVIGTGKKITLECSQTMGHDKMYWYQQDPGMELHLIHYSYGVNSTEKGDLSSESTVSRIRTEHFPLTLESARPSHTSQYLCASSEFLRGGEAFFGQGTRLTVV.

J is TRBJ1-4 and V is TRBV23-1, with 7 nucleotides matching TRBD1. TRBV23-1 is marked as an open reading frame, function uncertain. The CDR3 sequence is 15 residues long. V shed 6 bases, J shed 6 bases, and the junction held 10 bases outside the gene matches. The CDR3 sequence is CASSLTGVKHEKLFF. CDR3 bases: TGCGCCAGCAGCTTAACAGGGGTAAAGCATGAAAAACTGTTTTTT.

The rearrangement links TRBV2 to TRBJ1-3; 8 nucleotides match TRBD1. Germline trimming cut 4 bases from V and 3 bases from J; bases unmatched to any gene: 5. CDR3 size: 15 residues. The germline CDR1 and CDR2 sequences are SNHLY and FYNNEI. The CDR3 bases are TGTGCCAGCAGTGGGCAGGGGGCAGGTGGAAACACCATATATTTT. Translation gives CASSGQGAGGNTIYF.

The chain carries TRBV6-5 and TRBJ1-3, with 8 bases matching TRBD1. V was clipped by 6 bases and J by 2 bases; unmatched bases: 3. Germline V gene sequence: CDR1 MNHEY, CDR2 SVGAGI. The CDR3 consists of 14 residues. The CDR3 DNA is TGTGCCAGCAGGACAGGGGTGACTGGAAACACCATATATTTT. This encodes CASRTGVTGNTIYF.

The rearrangement links TRBV3-1 (or the pseudogene TRBV3-2) to TRBJ2-1; 14 nucleotides agree with TRBD2. This CDR3 spans 17 amino acids. CDR1 and CDR2 from the germline V gene are LGHDT and YNNKEL (reference sequence). Unmatched junction bases numbered 6, after V lost 4 bases and J lost 4 bases. The CDR3 region is CASSLGRLAGGYNEQFF. DNA for the CDR3: TGTGCCAGCAGCCTCGGAAGACTAGCGGGGGGGTACAATGAGCAGTTCTTC.

The rearrangement joins TRBV2 to TRBJ1-1, with 10 bases fitting TRBD1. The ends lost 4 bases at V and 4 bases at J; junction bases unmatched: 6. The germline V gene has CDR1 SNHLY and CDR2 FYNNEI. There are 15 residues in the CDR3. The CDR3 DNA sequence: TGTGCCAGCAGTGGACAGGGGGCCTTGGGCACTGAAGCTTTCTTT. Translated, it gives CASSGQGALGTEAFF.

In regard to this clone: The same CDR3 arises from other DNA sequences in this sample as well. The chain is built from TRBV24-1 and TRBJ2-5; D is unresolved. V shed 2 bases and J shed 5 bases, with 2 bases lying between them. The CDR3 sequence is 11 residues long. Germline V CDR1 and CDR2: KGHDR, SFDVKD. CDR3 sequence reads: CATSDSETQYF. Here the CDR3 DNA reads TGTGCCACCAGTGATTCTGAGACCCAGTACTTC.

The V and J genes are TRBV30 and TRBJ1-5, with TRBD1 matching 8 bases. Germline CDR1 reads GTSNPN; CDR2 reads SVGIG (reference sequence). This CDR3 has 14 amino acids. J gave up 2 bases and V 3 bases, and 3 bases lay outside the gene matches. CDR3 protein: CAWSQGAGNQPQHF. The CDR3 DNA is TGTGCCTGGAGCCAGGGGGCAGGCAATCAGCCCCAGCATTTT. The full variable domain, completed using reference TRBV30 and TRBJ1-5, is SQTIHQWPATLVQPVGSPLSLECTVEGTSNPNLYWYRQAAGRGLQLLFYSVGIGQISSEVPQNLSASRPQDRQFILSSKKLLLSDSGFYLCAWSQGAGNQPQHFGDGTRLSIL.

V and J are TRBV30 and TRBJ2-5; TRBD2 might be the D (6 bases). Germline CDR1 GTSNPN, CDR2 SVGIG (reference sequence). The CDR3 loop spans 13 amino acids. Deletions cut 5 bases from V and 3 bases from J, with 13 bases between. The CDR3 bases are TGTGCCTGGGGGTCCCCGGGGGAAGAGACCCAGTACTTC. Amino acid sequence: CAWGSPGEETQYF. Based on the CDR3 plus reference TRBV30 and TRBJ2-5, the full variable domain is SQTIHQWPATLVQPVGSPLSLECTVEGTSNPNLYWYRQAAGRGLQLLFYSVGIGQISSEVPQNLSASRPQDRQFILSSKKLLLSDSGFYLCAWGSPGEETQYFGPGTRLLVL.

The V and J genes are TRBV14 and TRBJ2-7; tentatively, D is TRBD1 (6 bases). This CDR3 has 16 amino acids. Trimming pared 7 bases from V and 2 bases from J, leaving 21 bases between. Germline values: CDR1 SGHDN, CDR2 FVKESK. Here the CDR3 reads CASNPFGQHNPYEQYV. The CDR3 DNA sequence: TGTGCCAGCAACCCCTTCGGACAGCATAATCCCTACGAGCAGTACGTC.

The chain carries TRBV2 and TRBJ2-3, with 8 bases lining up with TRBD1. The CDR3 runs to 15 residues. CDR1 is SNHLY and CDR2 is FYNNEI in the germline V gene. Trimming at V came to 6 bases and at J to 3 bases, leaving 8 bases not matched to a gene. The CDR3 DNA reads as TGTGCCAGCAGCGCCGGGACAGGAAAGACAGATACGCAGTATTTT. Translation gives CASSAGTGKTDTQYF.

Here the CDR3 DNA reads TGCGCCAGCAGCCAAGGAAGGTTAGCGATGGGCAATGAGCAGTTCTTC. Translated, it gives CASSQGRLAMGNEQFF. The V gene is TRBV4-1, the J gene TRBJ2-1; TRBD2 might be the D (5 bases). Trimming pared 1 base from V and 6 bases from J, leaving 16 bases between. Germline-derived CDR1 and CDR2 are MGHRA and YSYEKL. The CDR3 contains 16 residues.

The rearrangement uses TRBV6-5 and TRBJ1-4, with D unclear. There are 13 residues in the CDR3. V gave up 10 bases and J gave up 7 bases, with 16 bases separating them. Looked up from germline, CDR1 is MNHEY and CDR2 is SVGAGI. The DNA of the CDR3 is TGTGCCACCGGTGCGGGTTTAAGTGAAAAACTGTTTTTT. Encoded protein: CATGAGLSEKLFF.

The genes are TRBV7-8 and TRBJ1-2; 11 positions match TRBD1. With V trimmed by 5 bases and J by 4 bases, 9 bases remained unmatched. CDR3 length: 16 residues. Germline V gives CDR1 SGHVS, CDR2 FQNEAQ. For the CDR3, the DNA is TGTGCCAGCAGCCCAAGATCGGGACAGGGGGGCTATGGCTACACCTTC. Amino acids: CASSPRSGQGGYGYTF. The full variable domain, rest sourced from reference TRBV7-8 and TRBJ1-2, is GAGVSQSPRYKVAKRGQDVALRCDPISGHVSLFWYQQALGQGPEFLTYFQNEAQLDKSGLPSDRFFAERPEGSVSTLKIQRTQQEDSAVYLCASSPRSGQGGYGYTFGSGTRLTVV.

The chain joins TRBV6-4 to TRBJ1-4; D is ambiguous. CDR3 length: 14 amino acids. V lost 3 bases to trimming and J lost 2 bases, with 7 bases between them. Germline V gene lookup returns CDR1 MRHNA and CDR2 SNTAGT. The CDR3 DNA reads as TGTGCCAGCAGTGAAGGAGGGACTAATGAAAAACTGTTTTTT. Translating gives CASSEGGTNEKLFF.

This clone appeared a single time. The gene calls are TRBV29-1 and TRBJ1-2; possibly TRBD1 for D (5 bases). V lost 1 base, J lost 3 bases, and 9 bases lay in between. The CDR3 is 13 amino acids. Germline CDR1 SQVTM, CDR2 ANQGSEA. The chain's CDR3 is CSVEGGDYYGYTF. CDR3 bases: TGCAGCGTTGAAGGGGGGGACTACTATGGCTACACCTTC.